The 30 T cell receptor beta chains below were found in one sample sequenced in a study of T-cell reconstitution after alpha-beta-depleted transplantation in children. The library targeted TCRbeta and was prepared with unique molecular identifiers. TCRdb reprocessed the PCR reads via MiXCR and lists one record per CDR3 protein. The sample contains fewer than 350,000 distinct CDR3 sequences, about 9.4% of which appear only once. The specimen was PBMCs, collected before TCRalphabeta/CD19-depleted stem cell transplant. Receptors originate from a boy under three years old with acute myeloid leukemia, due to receive a stem cell transplant.

This clonotype was detected many times. The genes are TRBV6-5 and TRBJ2-6; the match to TRBD1 covers 7 bases. The CDR3 spans 18 residues. The germline CDR1 and CDR2 sequences are MNHEY and SVGAGI. The junction had 5 bases not matched to a gene; V was cut back by 0 bases and J by 0 bases. The CDR3, as DNA: TGTGCCAGCAGTTACTCACCGGGACAGTTCTCTGGGGCCAACGTCCTGACTTTC. Its protein is CASSYSPGQFSGANVLTF.

This clonotype was counted at least ten times. The V call is TRBV20-1, the J call TRBJ2-7; 11 bases agree with TRBD1. In germline, CDR1 is DFQATT, CDR2 SNEGSKA (reference sequence). There are 15 residues in the CDR3. Trimming cost V 0 bases and J 2 bases; bases outside gene matches: 3. The chain's CDR3 is CSARDGQGATYEQYF. CDR3 nucleotide sequence: TGCAGTGCTAGAGACGGACAGGGGGCAACCTACGAGCAGTACTTC.

This rearrangement joins TRBV7-2 to TRBJ2-5; D is uncertain. Germline-derived CDR1 and CDR2 are SGHTA and FQGNSA. The V and J ends lost 1 base and 2 bases respectively, with 14 bases between them. This CDR3 is built from 16 residues. The CDR3 region is CASSLVKGVGQETQYF. The CDR3 DNA reads as TGTGCCAGCAGCTTAGTCAAAGGAGTCGGACAAGAGACCCAGTACTTC.

This clonotype was recorded many times. This rearrangement joins TRBV12-3 or TRBV12-4 to TRBJ2-7, with D possibly TRBD1 on 6 matching bases. The CDR3 sequence is 13 residues long. V lost 7 bases to trimming and J lost 2 bases, with 12 bases between them. This CDR3 reads CASTGDTAYEQYF. The CDR3 nucleotides are TGTGCCAGCACTGGGGACACCGCCTACGAGCAGTACTTC.

The chain is built from TRBV12-3 or TRBV12-4 and TRBJ2-2, with 10 bases lining up with TRBD1. This CDR3 has 15 residues. The trim removed 6 bases at V and 6 bases at J, leaving 7 bases unmatched. Written as DNA, the CDR3 is TGTGCCAGCAGGCCCGGGACAGGGGATCCCGGGGAGCTGTTTTTT. Amino acids: CASRPGTGDPGELFF.

CDR3 sequence (DNA): TGTGCCAGCAGTGGACAGGGACTTCAGCCCCAGCATTTT. Its translation is CASSGQGLQPQHF. The V and J genes are TRBV12-3 or TRBV12-4 and TRBJ1-5, with 8 bases matching TRBD1. Germline trimming cut 5 bases from V and 6 bases from J; bases unmatched to any gene: 3. CDR3 length equals 13 residues.

This clonotype was counted at least ten times. Since a much larger clone is just one base distant, this may be a read error. The V gene is TRBV6-2 or TRBV6-3, the J gene TRBJ2-1; 13 nucleotides line up with TRBD2. This CDR3 comprises 17 residues. Germline V gene data show CDR1 as MNHEY and CDR2 as SVGEGT. In DNA form, the CDR3 reads TGTGCCAGCAGCCCCAGGACTAGCGGGAGCCGCTACAATGGGCAGTTCTTC. Protein product: CASSPRTSGSRYNGQFF.

The chain recombines TRBV20-1 with TRBJ2-7, with 8 bases that match TRBD1. Germline V CDR1 and CDR2: DFQATT, SNEGSKA (reference sequence). Trimming at V came to 6 bases and at J to 0 bases, leaving 7 bases not matched to a gene. The CDR3 is 14 amino acids. The CDR3 protein is CSAPSGGLSYEQYF. CDR3 nucleotide sequence: TGCAGTGCCCCTTCAGGGGGCCTCTCCTACGAGCAGTACTTC.

This clonotype was seen a handful of times. The gene calls are TRBV20-1 and TRBJ2-1, with 7 bases that match TRBD2. CDR3 length equals 14 residues. The V gene's germline CDR1 is DFQATT and CDR2 SNEGSKA (reference sequence). V shed 5 bases and J 4 bases; nucleotides not matched to a gene: 8. CDR3 bases: TGCAGTGCTCGCCCGGGGGGAGGATACAATGAGCAGTTCTTC. This sequence encodes CSARPGGGYNEQFF.

At least ten counts were recorded for this clonotype. V gene TRBV7-8 combines with J gene TRBJ1-5; a weak D match, TRBD1 (5 bases). Trimming stripped 5 bases from V and 6 bases from J, with 14 bases between. The CDR3 totals 14 residues. Germline loops: CDR1 SGHVS, CDR2 FQNEAQ. The CDR3 nucleotides are TGTGCCAGCAGCGACCGGACAACCCGTCAGCCCCAGCATTTT. It specifies CASSDRTTRQPQHF.

This chain uses TRBV5-1 with TRBJ2-2; no definite D call. Per the germline V gene, CDR1 is SGHRS and CDR2 is YFSETQ. V was clipped by 3 bases and J by 6 bases, with 9 bases between them. The CDR3 spans 13 residues. The CDR3 is CASSSPSPGELFF. In nucleotides, the CDR3 is TGCGCCAGCAGCTCCCCCTCTCCCGGGGAGCTGTTTTTT. The full variable domain, with the rest looked up from reference TRBV5-1 and TRBJ2-2, is KAGVTQTPRYLIKTRGQQVTLSCSPISGHRSVSWYQQTPGQGLQFLFEYFSETQRNKGNFPGRFSGRQFSNSRSEMNVSTLELGDSALYLCASSSPSPGELFFGEGSRLTVL.

This rearrangement joins TRBV10-1 to TRBJ2-1, with TRBD2 matching 7 bases. This CDR3 spans 14 amino acids. The V gene's germline CDR1 is WNHNN and CDR2 SYGVQD (reference sequence). V lost 6 bases, J lost 9 bases, and 11 bases stayed unmatched. CDR3 nucleotide sequence: TGCGCCAGCAGGGGAACCGCGGGAGCCGGTGAGCAGTTCTTC. The encoded protein is CASRGTAGAGEQFF.

V is TRBV20-1 and J is TRBJ2-5; TRBD2 is a possible D gene (7 bases). Germline loops: CDR1 DFQATT, CDR2 SNEGSKA (reference sequence). The CDR3 has 12 amino acids. Trimming took off 7 bases at V and 3 bases at J, with 12 bases between the two ends. This CDR3 is CSGIGGEETQYF. Here the CDR3 DNA reads TGCAGTGGCATAGGGGGGGAAGAGACCCAGTACTTC.

This clonotype has at least ten counts. The chain links TRBV5-1 to TRBJ2-7; a possible D gene is TRBD2 (6 bases). The CDR3 has 14 residues. CDR1 is SGHRS, CDR2 YFSETQ, per germline. Trimming shortened V by 4 bases and J by 2 bases, and 13 bases separated the two germline ends. The CDR3: CASSPYGGTYEQYF. The DNA for the CDR3 is TGCGCCAGCAGCCCGTACGGGGGTACCTACGAGCAGTACTTC.

In this sample, this clonotype turned up many times. This rearrangement joins TRBV3-1 to TRBJ2-7, with 10 nucleotides matching TRBD2. V lost 1 base and J lost 2; bases outside the gene matches: 5. CDR3 size: 16 residues. Germline CDR1 and CDR2: LGHDT and YNNKEL (reference sequence). This CDR3 is CASSQGEAGGAYEQYF. CDR3 nucleotides: TGTGCCAGCAGCCAAGGTGAAGCGGGAGGGGCCTACGAGCAGTACTTC.

There are many counts of this clonotype. One end of the junction does not line up with germline, which may come from a read error. The rearrangement links TRBV7-2 to TRBJ2-7; 15 nucleotides align to TRBD2. This CDR3 comprises 15 residues. In germline, CDR1 is SGHTA, CDR2 FQGNSA. Here the CDR3 reads CASSLGLAGGYEQYF. CDR3 DNA: TGTGCCAGCAGTTTAGGACTAGCGGGAGGGTACGAGCAGTACTTC.

This clonotype was picked up many times. The chain has TRBV27 and TRBJ1-1; 7 bases map to TRBD1. Unmatched junction bases numbered 10, after V lost 1 base and J lost 2 bases. This CDR3 contains 17 residues. Germline V gives CDR1 MNHEY, CDR2 SMNVEV (reference sequence). CDR3 residues: CASSLYVLGGLNTEAFF. In DNA, the CDR3 is TGTGCCAGCAGTTTATATGTACTAGGGGGCCTCAACACTGAAGCTTTCTTT.

This clonotype was observed a few times. Its ends do not fully match the called genes, so a read error is possible. The rearrangement joins TRBV20-1 to TRBJ2-1; 16 bases fit TRBD2. The CDR3 sequence is 18 residues long. Germline-derived CDR1 and CDR2 are DFQATT and SNEGSKA (reference sequence). The CDR3 DNA sequence: TGCTGTGCTACCGGGACTAGCGGGGGGGCTATCTCCTACAATGAGCAGTTCTTC. Protein: CCATGTSGGAISYNEQFF.

This clonotype was counted many times. The chain employs TRBV5-1 and TRBJ1-1; 9 bases agree with TRBD1. The CDR3 contains 15 residues. The V gene end was trimmed by 2 bases and the J gene end by 6 bases; junction bases not matched to a gene: 8. Germline assignment: CDR1 SGHRS and CDR2 YFSETQ. CDR3 in amino acids: CASSLLDRGRSEAFF. In DNA form, the CDR3 reads TGCGCCAGCAGCTTATTGGACAGGGGAAGGTCTGAAGCTTTCTTT.

This clonotype was found many times. The chain carries TRBV5-6 and TRBJ2-7; 10 nucleotides match TRBD2. The junction had 10 bases not matched to a gene; V was cut back by 0 bases and J by 7 bases. Per germline, CDR1 SGHDT and CDR2 YYEEEE. This CDR3 has 16 residues. The CDR3 loop reads CASSLDDLAGVGEQYF. As DNA, the CDR3 is TGTGCCAGCAGCTTGGATGACCTAGCGGGAGTAGGGGAGCAGTACTTC.

The chain is built from TRBV28 and TRBJ1-6, with D possibly being TRBD1 (6 bases). Germline-derived CDR1 and CDR2 are MDHEN and SYDVKM. The CDR3 has 15 residues. Trimming removed 5 bases at V and 6 bases at J, with 14 bases between. CDR3 in DNA: TGTGCCAGCAGTCCCAACAGGGCCATTAATTCACCCCTCCACTTT. Translating gives CASSPNRAINSPLHF.

This clonotype was counted at least ten times. V and J are TRBV3-1 and TRBJ2-2, with 10 bases lining up with TRBD1. Per germline, CDR1 LGHDT and CDR2 YNNKEL (reference sequence). The V gene end was trimmed by 3 bases and the J gene end by 7 bases; junction bases not matched to a gene: 11. CDR3 size: 17 residues. The chain's CDR3 is CASSQQDRGRRNGELFF. CDR3 DNA: TGTGCCAGCAGCCAGCAAGACAGGGGGCGTCGGAACGGGGAGCTGTTTTTT.

This clonotype appeared many times. CDR3 amino acids: CASSSQGALPNIQYF. DNA of the CDR3: TGTGCCAGCAGCTCACAGGGGGCGCTACCTAACATTCAGTACTTC. V is TRBV7-9 and J is TRBJ2-4, with 9 positions matching TRBD1. The trim removed 4 bases at V and 7 bases at J, leaving 8 bases unmatched. The CDR3 is 15 residues long. Germline CDR1 SEHNR, CDR2 FQNEAQ (reference sequence). Full variable domain (rest looked up from reference TRBV7-9 and TRBJ2-4): DTGVSQNPRHKITKRGQNVTFRCDPISEHNRLYWYRQTLGQGPEFLTYFQNEAQLEKSRLLSDRFSAERPKGSFSTLEIQRTEQGDSAMYLCASSSQGALPNIQYFGAGTRLSVL.

About this clonotype itself: Mismatch with germline at one junction end may stem from a read error. The V and J genes are TRBV6-5 and TRBJ1-5, with TRBD1 as a possible D gene (6 bases). Germline CDR1 reads MNHEY; CDR2 reads SVGAGI. This CDR3 contains 15 residues. CDR3 in amino acids: CASSDSYRGNQPQHF. The CDR3 DNA follows: TGTGCCAGCAGTGACTCGTACAGGGGCAATCAGCCCCAGCATTTT.

The chain recombines TRBV5-1 with TRBJ1-4; possibly TRBD1 for D (5 bases). The V gene lost 4 bases and the J gene lost 5 bases, with 18 bases spanning the gap. The CDR3 runs 16 residues. Germline CDR1 reads SGHRS; CDR2 reads YFSETQ. CDR3 in amino acids: CASSRGGDGHNEKLFF. The CDR3 nucleotides are TGCGCCAGCAGCCGGGGGGGGGATGGTCACAATGAAAAACTGTTTTTT.

This clonotype showed up many times. The chain employs TRBV20-1 and TRBJ2-7, with D maybe TRBD2 (5 bases). CDR3 length: 13 residues. CDR1 is DFQATT and CDR2 is SNEGSKA in the germline V gene (reference sequence). Trimming stripped 6 bases from V and 2 bases from J, with 14 bases between. CDR3 nucleotide sequence: TGCAGTGCCGCCGGGGTGGCGACCTACGAGCAGTACTTC. It specifies CSAAGVATYEQYF.

V usage is TRBV12-2 and J usage is TRBJ2-1; the DNA was not used to check the table's D call, TRBD1. TRBV12-2 is assigned pseudogene status. The CDR3 covers 17 residues. The CDR3 nucleotides are TGTGCAAGTCGTCAAAGCTCGGGCGGGAGTACCTACAATGAGCAGTTCTTC. It is translated as CASRQSSGGSTYNEQFF.

This clonotype was counted at least ten times. The gene calls are TRBV2 and TRBJ1-2; 8 nucleotides line up with TRBD1. Germline V gene data show CDR1 as SNHLY and CDR2 as FYNNEI. There are 15 residues in the CDR3. V lost 6 bases, J lost 3 bases, and 9 bases stayed unmatched. In nucleotides, the CDR3 is TGTGCCAGCAGCGCGGCAGGGGGCTCGGACTATGGCTACACCTTC. Translated, it gives CASSAAGGSDYGYTF.

This clonotype was seen many times. The J gene is TRBJ2-7, the V gene TRBV29-1, with 9 bases identical to TRBD2. Germline CDR1 SQVTM, CDR2 ANQGSEA. V lost 1 base and J lost 2; bases outside the gene matches: 6. The CDR3 runs to 15 residues. The CDR3 sequence is CSVEGGREGTYEQYF. The DNA of the CDR3 is TGCAGCGTTGAAGGGGGGCGGGAGGGTACCTACGAGCAGTACTTC.

This clonotype was seen at least ten times. The V call is TRBV3-1, the J call TRBJ2-5, with D possibly being TRBD1 or TRBD2 (5 bases each). The ends were cut back, 2 bases at V and 5 bases at J, with 12 bases in the middle. Germline V gene sequence: CDR1 LGHDT, CDR2 YNNKEL (reference sequence). The CDR3 runs to 14 residues. DNA of the CDR3: TGTGCCAGCAGCCAACGGGGACGGCCCGAGACCCAGTACTTC. Translation: CASSQRGRPETQYF.